This T cell receptor beta chain was identified in a study of control samples from healthy donors and cancer patients. Germline assignment: CDR1 ENHRY and CDR2 SYGVKD. The J segment lost 1 base and the V segment lost 6 bases, leaving 2 bases of the junction unmatched. The CDR3 has 13 residues. Using immunoSEQ multiplex PCR, the repertoire was profiled, and TCRdb retains in-frame clones only, with some absent. The profile shows roughly 29,000 clones, around 90% of them singletons. The source of this sequence is a female donor with melanoma. Sequencing was carried out using formalin-fixed, paraffin-embedded tissue. The V call is TRBV10-3, the J call TRBJ1-2; 7 nucleotides line up with TRBD1. CDR3 bases: TGTGCCATCAGAGACAGGGATAACTATGGCTACACCTTC. Protein: CAIRDRDNYGYTF.